Listed below are T cell receptor beta chains from one sample, sequenced in a study of immune evolution from preneoplasia to lung adenocarcinoma. Only in-frame clones appear in the TCRdb table, and some are missing; sequencing was by immunoSEQ multiplex PCR. The sample contains thousands of clones, about 80% of which appear only once. Sequenced input: FFPE invasive lung adenocarcinoma tissue. These receptors were obtained from a person in their 40s with lung adenocarcinoma. Each CDR3 is given with its conserved first and last residue. Fields, in order: D gene, V gene, J gene, clone size, CDR3 protein, CDR3 DNA. A D gene is named only where the DNA matches it firmly. A clone size is listed for some rows: how often the clone was seen (once, few, many), or a class if it is expanded.

>NA|TRBV14|TRBJ2-3|once
CASSQEPINRDLGDTQYF
TGTGCCAGCAGCCAAGAGCCCATAAACCGGGACCTCGGAGATACGCAGTATTTT
>NA|TRBV6-6|TRBJ2-3|few
CASSYKETSTDTQYF
TGTGCCAGCAGTTACAAAGAGACTAGCACAGATACGCAGTATTTT
>TRBD2|TRBV9|TRBJ2-1|NA
CASSEGTSDNEQFF
TGTGCCAGCAGCGAAGGGACTAGTGACAATGAGCAGTTCTTC
>NA|TRBV27|TRBJ1-1|NA
CASSSYQRNTEAFF
TGTGCCAGCAGTTCTTACCAGAGGAACACTGAAGCTTTCTTT
>TRBD1|TRBV10-3|TRBJ2-7|NA
CAISEPGTGGEQYF
TGTGCCATCAGTGAGCCGGGGACAGGGGGCGAGCAGTACTTC
>TRBD1|TRBV6-4|TRBJ2-2|few
CASSSGTGTYTGELFF
TGTGCCAGCAGCTCCGGGACAGGGACGTACACCGGGGAGCTGTTTTTT
>NA|TRBV6-1|TRBJ2-7|NA
CATVPGQGYEQYF
TGTGCCACTGTACCGGGACAAGGATACGAGCAGTACTTC
>NA|TRBV7-2|TRBJ1-2|NA
CASSLEGRGGYTF
TGTGCCAGCAGCTTAGAAGGCCGGGGGGGCTACACCTTC
>NA|TRBV15|TRBJ1-3|once
CATSRDNRVGNTIYF
TGTGCCACCAGCAGAGATAACCGGGTTGGAAACACCATATATTTT
>TRBD2|TRBV7-2|TRBJ2-7|NA
CASSLDGGASYEQYF
TGTGCCAGCAGCTTAGACGGGGGGGCCTCCTACGAGCAGTACTTC
>NA|TRBV5-1|TRBJ1-2|NA
CASSLDQGGYTF
TGCGCCAGCAGCTTGGACCAGGGTGGCTACACCTTC
>NA|TRBV7-9|TRBJ1-5|NA
CASSLNPDQPQHF
TGTGCCAGCAGCTTAAACCCTGATCAGCCCCAGCATTTT
>NA|TRBV11-2|TRBJ2-1|NA
CASSFAYNEQFF
TGTGCCAGCAGCTTCGCGTACAATGAGCAGTTCTTC
>NA|TRBV6-5|TRBJ1-1|NA
CASSPGRANTEAFF
TGTGCCAGCAGCCCGGGACGGGCGAACACTGAAGCTTTCTTT
>TRBD2|TRBV5-1|TRBJ2-7|NA
CASSPLAGGRTYEQYF
TGCGCCAGCAGCCCCTTAGCGGGAGGTAGAACATACGAGCAGTACTTC
>NA|TRBV7-9|TRBJ2-5|once
CASSPLSETQYF
TGTGCCAGCAGCCCATTGAGCGAGACCCAGTACTTC
>TRBD2|TRBV6-5|TRBJ2-1|NA
CASSYPSGLRYNEQFF
TGTGCCAGCAGTTACCCTAGCGGGTTAAGATACAATGAGCAGTTCTTC
>TRBD1|TRBV11-1|TRBJ2-2|few
CASSRGQGANTGELFF
TGTGCCAGCAGCCGAGGACAGGGCGCGAACACCGGGGAGCTGTTTTTT
>NA|TRBV28|TRBJ2-1|NA
CASRPSWGYNEQFF
TGTGCCAGCAGACCATCCTGGGGGTACAATGAGCAGTTCTTC
>TRBD2|TRBV28|TRBJ2-7|NA
CASSSRVAGRVYEQYF
TGTGCCAGCAGTTCCCGAGTTGCAGGGAGGGTTTACGAGCAGTACTTC
>NA|TRBV19|TRBJ1-1|NA
CASSILEEGRTEAFF
TGTGCCAGTAGTATCCTAGAAGAAGGTCGCACTGAAGCTTTCTTT
>TRBD1|TRBV7-9|TRBJ2-5|NA
CASSLGTGLGETQYF
TGTGCCAGCAGCTTAGGGACAGGGCTGGGAGAGACCCAGTACTTC
>NA|TRBV18|TRBJ1-1|once
CASSSDAGNTEAFF
TGTGCCAGCTCATCAGACGCCGGGAACACTGAAGCTTTCTTT
>NA|TRBV5-1|TRBJ2-2|once
CASSLVTGDTGELFF
TGCGCCAGCAGCTTGGTTACGGGAGACACCGGGGAGCTGTTTTTT
>TRBD1|TRBV7-9|TRBJ1-6|NA
CASSPGQATTLNSPLHF
TGTGCCAGCAGCCCAGGACAGGCAACGACCCTAAATTCACCCCTCCACTTT
>NA|TRBV23-1|TRBJ1-4|NA
CASSQRWTDEEKLFF
TGCGCCAGCAGTCAGCGATGGACAGACGAGGAAAAACTGTTTTTT
>TRBD2|TRBV6-4|TRBJ2-1|few
CASSDGTNNEQFF
TGTGCCAGCAGTGACGGGACTAACAATGAGCAGTTCTTC
>NA|TRBV5-1|TRBJ2-7|few
CASSTGPTTYEQYF
TGCGCCAGCAGCACCGGACCCACCACCTACGAGCAGTACTTC
>NA|TRBV5-1|TRBJ2-7|NA
CASSLGQGSYEQYF
TGCGCCAGCAGCTTGGGTCAGGGTTCCTACGAGCAGTACTTC
>NA|TRBV30|TRBJ2-7|NA
CAWSFGGRAVEQYF
TGTGCCTGGAGTTTTGGGGGCAGGGCTGTCGAGCAGTACTTC
>NA|TRBV28|TRBJ1-3|once
CASRGNTIYF
TGTGCCAGCAGGGGAAACACCATATATTTT
>TRBD2|TRBV7-2|TRBJ2-7|NA
CASSFGTSLYEQYF
TGTGCCAGCAGCTTTGGGACTAGCCTCTACGAGCAGTACTTC
>NA|TRBV18|TRBJ1-2|NA
CASSPRAGYGYTF
TGTGCCAGCTCACCCCGGGCAGGCTATGGCTACACCTTC
>TRBD2|TRBV10-3|TRBJ2-7|NA
CAIRGLAGQLTYEQYF
TGTGCCATCAGGGGACTAGCGGGGCAACTTACCTACGAGCAGTACTTC
>NA|TRBV30|TRBJ1-1|NA
CAWSVGVQNTEAFF
TGTGCCTGGAGTGTAGGTGTGCAGAACACTGAAGCTTTCTTT
>TRBD1|TRBV30|TRBJ1-3|NA
CAWSSPTGGLGNTIYF
TGTGCCTGGAGCAGCCCGACAGGGGGTCTAGGAAACACCATATATTTT
>NA|TRBV2|TRBJ1-2|NA
CASIPDGSYGYTF
TGTGCCAGCATCCCCGACGGCAGCTATGGCTACACCTTC
>NA|TRBV10-3|TRBJ2-3|NA
CAISESDWKTDTQYF
TGTGCCATCAGTGAGTCTGACTGGAAAACAGATACGCAGTATTTT
>NA|TRBV29-1|TRBJ2-1|NA
CRGDGTCGWQFF
TGCAGGGGAGACGGGACGTGCGGTTGGCAGTTCTTC
>NA|TRBV28|TRBJ2-7|NA
CASSLGQFGYF
TGTGCCAGCAGTCTTGGACAGTTTGGGTACTTC
>NA|TRBV5-1|TRBJ1-5|NA
CASSLLGSNQPQHF
TGCGCCAGCAGCTTATTAGGGAGCAATCAGCCCCAGCATTTT
>NA|TRBV6-6|TRBJ1-1|NA
CASSFRGVGNTEAFF
TGTGCCAGCAGTTTCCGGGGAGTAGGGAACACTGAAGCTTTCTTT
>NA|TRBV9|TRBJ2-7|once
CASSVVPGAHYEQYF
TGTGCCAGCAGCGTAGTTCCGGGGGCGCATTACGAGCAGTACTTC
>NA|TRBV12-1|TRBJ2-6|NA
CASSVRTSGSPGANVLTF
TGTGCCAGCAGCGTACGGACTAGCGGGAGTCCTGGGGCCAACGTCCTGACTTTC
>TRBD2|TRBV5-1|TRBJ2-1|once
CASSLGTSGGGNEQFF
TGCGCCAGCAGCTTGGGGACTAGCGGGGGGGGGAATGAGCAGTTCTTC
>TRBD2|TRBV6-5|TRBJ2-1|NA
CASSYAGGRNEQFF
TGTGCCAGCAGTTACGCGGGGGGGAGGAATGAGCAGTTCTTC
>TRBD2|TRBV9|TRBJ2-3|once
CASSVAGGPGTDTQYF
TGTGCCAGCAGCGTAGCGGGGGGGCCAGGCACAGATACGCAGTATTTT
>TRBD2|TRBV7-9|TRBJ2-7|NA
CASSLGGGRTYEQYF
TGTGCCAGCAGCTTAGGCGGGGGGCGTACCTACGAGCAGTACTTC
>NA|TRBV6-5|TRBJ2-7|NA
CASSYGSGDLAYEQYF
TGTGCCAGCAGTTATGGGTCAGGGGATTTAGCCTACGAGCAGTACTTC
>NA|TRBV19|TRBJ1-2|NA
CASRAGGGYTF
TGTGCCAGTAGAGCAGGAGGGGGCTACACCTTC
>NA|TRBV19|TRBJ2-1|NA
CASSIAAGYNEQFF
TGTGCCAGTAGTATCGCTGCCGGGTACAATGAGCAGTTCTTC
>NA|TRBV28|TRBJ2-7|NA
CASKTGTSYEQYF
TGTGCCAGCAAAACCGGGACCTCCTACGAGCAGTACTTC
>TRBD1|TRBV5-1|TRBJ1-4|once
CASSSQGIYEKLFF
TGCGCCAGCAGCTCACAGGGGATATATGAAAAACTGTTTTTT
>NA|TRBV7-9|TRBJ1-4|NA
CASSLSSPEKLFF
TGTGCCAGCAGCTTGAGCAGCCCAGAAAAACTGTTTTTT
>NA|TRBV7-2|TRBJ2-1|NA
CASSLGWETNEQFF
TGTGCCAGCAGCTTAGGTTGGGAGACGAATGAGCAGTTCTTC